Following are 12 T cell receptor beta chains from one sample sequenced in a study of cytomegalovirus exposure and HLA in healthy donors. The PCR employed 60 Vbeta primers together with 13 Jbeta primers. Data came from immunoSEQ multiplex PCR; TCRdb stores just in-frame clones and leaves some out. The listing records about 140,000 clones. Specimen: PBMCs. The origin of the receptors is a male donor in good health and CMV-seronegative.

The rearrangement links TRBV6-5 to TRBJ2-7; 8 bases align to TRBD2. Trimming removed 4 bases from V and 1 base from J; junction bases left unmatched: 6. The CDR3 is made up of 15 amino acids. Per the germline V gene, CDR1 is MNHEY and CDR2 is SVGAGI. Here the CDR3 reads CASSSRGGISYEQYF. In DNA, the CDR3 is TGTGCCAGCAGTTCCCGGGGGGGGATATCCTACGAGCAGTACTTC.

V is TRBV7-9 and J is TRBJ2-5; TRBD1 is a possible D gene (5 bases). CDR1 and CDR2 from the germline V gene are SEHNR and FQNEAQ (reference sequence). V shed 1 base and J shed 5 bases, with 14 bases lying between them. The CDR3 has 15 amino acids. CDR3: CASSLGDSRWETQYF. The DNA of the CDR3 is TGTGCCAGCAGCTTAGGTGACAGTCGTTGGGAGACCCAGTACTTC. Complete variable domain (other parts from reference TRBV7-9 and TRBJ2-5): DTGVSQNPRHKITKRGQNVTFRCDPISEHNRLYWYRQTLGQGPEFLTYFQNEAQLEKSRLLSDRFSAERPKGSFSTLEIQRTEQGDSAMYLCASSLGDSRWETQYFGPGTRLLVL.

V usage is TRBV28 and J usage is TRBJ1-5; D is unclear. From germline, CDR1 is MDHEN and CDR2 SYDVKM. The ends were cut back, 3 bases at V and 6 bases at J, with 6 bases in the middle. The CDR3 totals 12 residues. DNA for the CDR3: TGTGCCAGCAGTTTCGGGAGTCAGCCCCAGCATTTT. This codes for CASSFGSQPQHF.

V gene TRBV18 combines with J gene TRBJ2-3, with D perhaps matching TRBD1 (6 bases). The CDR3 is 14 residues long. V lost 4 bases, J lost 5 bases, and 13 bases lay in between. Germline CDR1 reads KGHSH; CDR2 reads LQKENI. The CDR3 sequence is CASSQSGERDTQYF. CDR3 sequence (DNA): TGTGCCAGCTCACAATCAGGGGAGCGAGATACGCAGTATTTT.

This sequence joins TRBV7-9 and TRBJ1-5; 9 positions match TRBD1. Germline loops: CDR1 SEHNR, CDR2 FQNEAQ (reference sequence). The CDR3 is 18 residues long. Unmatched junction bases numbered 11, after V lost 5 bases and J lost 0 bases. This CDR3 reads CASSLGGTGLISNQPQHF. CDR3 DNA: TGTGCCAGCAGCCTTGGAGGGACAGGGTTAATTAGCAATCAGCCCCAGCATTTT.

This CDR3 is CASSEEVLSNQPQHF. The CDR3 bases are TGTGCCAGCTCGGAGGAGGTGCTTAGCAATCAGCCCCAGCATTTT. This chain connects TRBV18 to TRBJ1-5; D call uncertain. The CDR3 covers 15 residues. Trimming took 6 bases from V and 0 from J, leaving 12 bases between them. Looked up from germline, CDR1 is KGHSH and CDR2 is LQKENI.

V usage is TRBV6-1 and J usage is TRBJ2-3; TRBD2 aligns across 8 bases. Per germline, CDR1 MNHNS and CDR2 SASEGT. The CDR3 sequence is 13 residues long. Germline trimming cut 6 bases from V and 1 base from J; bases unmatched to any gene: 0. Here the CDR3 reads CASRAGGTDTQYF. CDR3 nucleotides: TGTGCCAGCAGAGCGGGAGGCACAGATACGCAGTATTTT.

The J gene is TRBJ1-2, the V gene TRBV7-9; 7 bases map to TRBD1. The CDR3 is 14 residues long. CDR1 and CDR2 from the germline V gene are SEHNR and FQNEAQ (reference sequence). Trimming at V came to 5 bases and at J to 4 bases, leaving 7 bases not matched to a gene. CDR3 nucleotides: TGTGCCAGCAGCCATGGTGACAGGGTCTATGGCTACACCTTC. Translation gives CASSHGDRVYGYTF.

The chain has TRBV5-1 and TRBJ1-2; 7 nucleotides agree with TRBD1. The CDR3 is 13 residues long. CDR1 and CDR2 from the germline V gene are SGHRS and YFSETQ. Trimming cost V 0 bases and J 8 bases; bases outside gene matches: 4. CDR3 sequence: CASSLEGGGGYTF. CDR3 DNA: TGCGCCAGCAGCTTGGAAGGGGGCGGGGGCTACACCTTC.

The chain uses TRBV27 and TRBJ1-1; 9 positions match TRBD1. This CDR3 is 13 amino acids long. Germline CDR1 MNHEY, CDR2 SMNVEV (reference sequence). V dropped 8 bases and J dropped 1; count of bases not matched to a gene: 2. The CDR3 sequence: CASAGQGNTEAFF. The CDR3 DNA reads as TGTGCCAGCGCGGGACAGGGGAACACTGAAGCTTTCTTT.

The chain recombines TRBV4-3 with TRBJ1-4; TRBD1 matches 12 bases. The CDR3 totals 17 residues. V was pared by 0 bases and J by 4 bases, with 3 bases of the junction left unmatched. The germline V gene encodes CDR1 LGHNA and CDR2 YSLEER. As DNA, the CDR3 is TGCGCCAGCAGCCAAGAGGGGACAGGGGGCGTTAATGAAAAACTGTTTTTT. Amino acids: CASSQEGTGGVNEKLFF.

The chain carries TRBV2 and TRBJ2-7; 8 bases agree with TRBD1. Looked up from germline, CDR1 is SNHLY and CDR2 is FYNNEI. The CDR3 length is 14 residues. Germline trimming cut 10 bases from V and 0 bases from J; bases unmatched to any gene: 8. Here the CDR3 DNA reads TGTGCCACCCGGCGACAGGGGCACTCCTACGAGCAGTACTTC. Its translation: CATRRQGHSYEQYF.